The clone carrying this T cell receptor beta chain came up a few times. Its matching antigen is unknown. One end of the junction does not line up with germline, which may come from a read error. This sample is part of a study of T-cell memory formation after mild COVID-19. Study observations and caveats: The study detected some responding clones in pre-infection memory, suggesting cross-reactive memory joined.

Germline values: CDR1 SSHAT, CDR2 FNYEAQ (reference sequence). The CDR3 spans 16 residues. TCRdb re-analysed the 5' RACE reads in MiXCR, keeping a single row per CDR3 protein. The data hold fewer than 70,000 distinct CDR3 sequences, with more than 8% observed a single time. The source of this sequence is a man aged 18 to 35 who had mild COVID-19 (a few samples of this study predate the infection). Cell type and time point are not known. The source material was PBMCs or a T cell subset sorted from them (not recorded which). This chain connects TRBV7-7 to TRBJ2-3, with 9 positions matching TRBD2. This CDR3 is CASSPRAGGFTDTQYF. Here the CDR3 DNA reads TGTGCTAGCAGCCCGCGAGCGGGGGGATTCACAGATACGCAGTATTTT.